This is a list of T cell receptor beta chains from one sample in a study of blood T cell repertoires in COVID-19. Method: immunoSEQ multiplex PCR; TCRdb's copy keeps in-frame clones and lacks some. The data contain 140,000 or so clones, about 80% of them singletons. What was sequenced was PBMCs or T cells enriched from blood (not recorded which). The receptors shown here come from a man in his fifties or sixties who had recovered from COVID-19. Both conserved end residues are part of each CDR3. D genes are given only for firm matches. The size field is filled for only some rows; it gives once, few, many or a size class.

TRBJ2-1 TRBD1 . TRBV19 CASSPRSGTGGNEQFF TGTGCCAGTAGTCCAAGATCCGGGACAGGGGGGAATGAGCAGTTCTTC
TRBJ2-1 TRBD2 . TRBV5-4 CASSSLAGGWNEQFF TGTGCCAGCAGCTCTCTAGCGGGGGGGTGGAATGAGCAGTTCTTC
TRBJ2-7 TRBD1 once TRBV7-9 CASSLALGQGTYEQYF TGTGCCAGCAGCTTAGCGCTGGGACAGGGAACCTACGAGCAGTACTTC
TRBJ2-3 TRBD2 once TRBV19 CASSILAGNSDTQYF TGTGCCAGTAGTATATTAGCGGGGAACTCAGATACGCAGTATTTT
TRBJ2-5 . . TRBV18 CASSPPGEETQYF TGTGCCAGCTCACCGCCTGGAGAAGAGACCCAGTACTTC
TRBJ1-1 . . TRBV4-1 CASSQELGRNTEAFF TGCGCCAGCAGCCAAGAATTGGGGAGGAACACTGAAGCTTTCTTT
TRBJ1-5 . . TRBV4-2 CASSQAGGQPQHF TGTGCCAGCAGCCAAGCTGGGGGGCAGCCCCAGCATTTT
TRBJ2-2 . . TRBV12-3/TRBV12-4 CASSLAGRGELFF TGTGCCAGCAGTTTAGCGGGGCGCGGGGAGCTGTTTTTT
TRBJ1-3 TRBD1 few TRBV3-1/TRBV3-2 CASRNWDRASGNTIYF TGTGCCAGCAGGAACTGGGACAGGGCCTCTGGAAACACCATATATTTT
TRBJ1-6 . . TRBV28 CASKGVLALHF TGTGCCAGCAAGGGGGTTTTAGCCCTCCACTTT
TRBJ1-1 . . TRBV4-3 CASSQGSQYEAFF TGCGCCAGCAGCCAAGGGTCACAGTATGAAGCTTTCTTT
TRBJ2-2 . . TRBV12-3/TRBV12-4 CASSPGTGELFF TGTGCCAGCAGTCCAGGGACCGGGGAGCTGTTTTTT
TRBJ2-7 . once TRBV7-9 CASRTWAGRYF TGTGCCAGCAGGACCTGGGCGGGTAGGTACTTC
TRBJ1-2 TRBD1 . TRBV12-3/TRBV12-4 CASRPTGGGYTF TGTGCCAGCAGACCCACAGGGGGTGGCTACACCTTC
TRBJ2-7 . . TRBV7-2 CASSLDSGSYEQYF TGTGCCAGCAGCTTAGATAGCGGCTCCTACGAGCAGTACTTC
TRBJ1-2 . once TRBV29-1 CSVDSVADGYTF TGCAGCGTTGACTCCGTGGCTGATGGCTACACCTTC
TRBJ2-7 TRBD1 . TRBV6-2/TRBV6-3 CASSPGTGSYEQYF TGTGCCAGCAGTCCGGGGACAGGATCCTACGAGCAGTACTTC
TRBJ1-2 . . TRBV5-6 CASSFSQGTYGYTF TGTGCCAGCAGCTTTTCCCAGGGAACATATGGCTACACCTTC
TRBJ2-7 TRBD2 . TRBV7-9 CASSLAGLAVLEQYF TGTGCCAGCAGCTTAGCGGGACTAGCGGTTTTGGAGCAGTACTTC
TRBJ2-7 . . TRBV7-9 CASSPTRDSFSYEQYF TGTGCCAGCAGCCCGACCAGAGACAGCTTCTCCTACGAGCAGTACTTC
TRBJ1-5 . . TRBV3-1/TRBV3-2 CASSQARQGVQPQHF TGTGCCAGCAGCCAAGCCAGGCAGGGCGTCCAGCCCCAGCATTTT
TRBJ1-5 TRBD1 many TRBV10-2 CASSPSLGQHNQPQHF TGCGCCAGCAGCCCCTCCCTGGGACAGCACAATCAGCCCCAGCATTTT
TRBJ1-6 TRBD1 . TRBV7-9 CASGTGTNSPLHF TGTGCCAGCGGGACAGGGACGAATTCACCCCTCCATTTT
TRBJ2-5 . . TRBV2 CASRSDGGRETQYF TGTGCCAGCAGATCAGACGGGGGGCGAGAGACCCAGTACTTC
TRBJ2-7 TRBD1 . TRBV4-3 CASSQRTGAFYEQYF TGCGCCAGCAGCCAAAGGACAGGGGCTTTCTACGAGCAGTACTTC
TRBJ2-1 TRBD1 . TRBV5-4 CASSSSGQGGLGQFF TGTGCCAGCAGCTCCTCGGGACAGGGCGGATTAGGGCAGTTCTTC
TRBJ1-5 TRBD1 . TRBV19 CASSLTRQGVHQPQHF TGTGCCAGTAGTCTTACTAGACAGGGAGTCCATCAGCCCCAGCATTTT
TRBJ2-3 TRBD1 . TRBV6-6 CASSHRVRSGGGGTDTQYF TGTGCCAGCAGTCACCGGGTGAGGTCAGGGGGTGGTGGCACAGATACGCAGTATTTT
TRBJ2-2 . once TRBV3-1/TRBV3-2 CASSTDWGRTGELFF TGTGCCAGCAGCACGGACTGGGGGAGGACCGGGGAGCTGTTTTTT
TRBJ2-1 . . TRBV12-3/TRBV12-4 CASSFGPYNEQFF TGTGCCAGCAGTTTTGGGCCCTACAATGAGCAGTTCTTC
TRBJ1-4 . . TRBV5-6 CASSLRAGLNEKLFF TGTGCCAGCAGCTTGAGGGCAGGGCTTAATGAAAAACTGTTTTTT
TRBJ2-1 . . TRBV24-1 CATTGEDNEQFF TGTGCCACCACGGGGGAGGACAATGAGCAGTTCTTC
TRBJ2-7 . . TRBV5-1 CASSPPPSQGTYEQYF TGCGCCAGCAGCCCCCCCCCTAGTCAGGGGACCTACGAGCAGTACTTC
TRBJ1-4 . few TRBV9 CASSVGWGDNEKLFF TGTGCCAGCAGCGTAGGGTGGGGGGATAATGAAAAACTGTTTTTT
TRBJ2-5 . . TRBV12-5 CASGLTGSETQYF TGTGCTAGTGGTTTGACAGGTTCGGAGACCCAGTACTTC
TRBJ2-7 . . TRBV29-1 CSARETEQYF TGCAGCGCCAGGGAAACCGAGCAGTACTTC
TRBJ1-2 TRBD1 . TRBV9 CASSVEQGAYGYTF TGTGCCAGCAGCGTAGAACAGGGGGCATATGGCTACACCTTC
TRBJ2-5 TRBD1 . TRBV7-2 CASSRTGSRETQYF TGTGCCAGCAGCCGGACAGGGAGCAGGGAGACCCAGTACTTC
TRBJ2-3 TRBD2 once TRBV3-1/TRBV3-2 CASSQWEGPGTDTQYF TGTGCCAGCAGCCAATGGGAGGGGCCCGGCACAGATACGCAGTATTTT
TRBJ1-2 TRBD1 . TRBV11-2 CASSLDRGRRTF TGTGCCAGCAGCTTAGACAGGGGGCGACGCACCTTC
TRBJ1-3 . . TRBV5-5 CASSLEGYSGNTIYF TGTGCCAGCAGCTTGGAGGGGTACTCTGGAAACACCATATATTTT
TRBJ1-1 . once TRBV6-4 CASSRESGDTEAFF TGTGCCAGCAGCCGTGAATCCGGGGACACTGAAGCTTTCTTT
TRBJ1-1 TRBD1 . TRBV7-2 CASSWTGRGTEAFF TGTGCCAGCAGCTGGACAGGGAGGGGGACTGAAGCTTTCTTT
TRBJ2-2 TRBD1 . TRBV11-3 CASSLNLGTGNTGELFF TGTGCCAGCAGCTTAAATTTAGGGACAGGGAACACCGGGGAGCTGTTTTTT
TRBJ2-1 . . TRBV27 CASSPSGADYNEQFF TGTGCCAGCAGCCCCTCAGGGGCAGACTACAATGAGCAGTTCTTC
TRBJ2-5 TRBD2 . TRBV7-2 CASSRPWGGIYQETQYF TGTGCCAGCAGCCGCCCGTGGGGAGGGATCTACCAAGAGACCCAGTACTTC
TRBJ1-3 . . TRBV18 CASSPNEQGTGNTIYF TGTGCCAGCTCACCGAACGAGCAGGGGACAGGAAACACCATATATTTT
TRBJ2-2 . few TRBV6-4 CASRQGTTGELFF TGTGCCAGCAGACAGGGAACCACCGGGGAGCTGTTTTTT
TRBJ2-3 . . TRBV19 CASSGMGRGKGTDTQYF TGTGCCAGTAGTGGAATGGGGCGGGGAAAGGGCACAGATACGCAGTATTTT
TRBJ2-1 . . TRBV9 CASSSQGGVSNEQFF TGTGCCAGCAGCTCGCAGGGGGGTGTATCCAATGAGCAGTTCTTC
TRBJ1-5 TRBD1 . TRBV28 CASSSGQFFNQPQHF TGTGCCAGCAGTTCGGGACAGTTCTTTAATCAGCCCCAGCATTTT
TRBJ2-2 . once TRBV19 CASNKGRRGVDTGELFF TGTGCCAGTAACAAGGGACGCCGCGGGGTGGACACCGGGGAGCTGTTTTTT
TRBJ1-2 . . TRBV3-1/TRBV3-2 CASSTRDRPGEGYTF TGTGCCAGCAGCACCCGGGACCGACCGGGGGAGGGCTACACCTTC
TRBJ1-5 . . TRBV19 CASTPQWVGSAQPQHF TGTGCCAGTACCCCCCAGTGGGTGGGGAGTGCGCAGCCCCAGCATTTT
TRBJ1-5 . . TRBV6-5 CASSYGGIDQPQHF TGTGCCAGCAGTTACGGGGGGATCGATCAGCCCCAGCATTTT